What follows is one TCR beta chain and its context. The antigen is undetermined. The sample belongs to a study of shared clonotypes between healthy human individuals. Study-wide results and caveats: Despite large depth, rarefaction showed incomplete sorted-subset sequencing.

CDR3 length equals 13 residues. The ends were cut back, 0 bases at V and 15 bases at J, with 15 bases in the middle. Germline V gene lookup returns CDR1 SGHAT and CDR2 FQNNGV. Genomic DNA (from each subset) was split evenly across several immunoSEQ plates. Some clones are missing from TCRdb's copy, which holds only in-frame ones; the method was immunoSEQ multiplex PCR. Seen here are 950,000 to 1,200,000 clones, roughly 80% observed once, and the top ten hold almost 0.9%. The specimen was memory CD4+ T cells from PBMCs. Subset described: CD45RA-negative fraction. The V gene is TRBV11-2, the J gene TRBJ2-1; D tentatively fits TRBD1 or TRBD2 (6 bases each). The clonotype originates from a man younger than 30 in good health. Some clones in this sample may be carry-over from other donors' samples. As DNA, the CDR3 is TGTGCCAGCAGCTTAGAGCGGGACACTACCGTGTTCTTC. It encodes CASSLERDTTVFF.